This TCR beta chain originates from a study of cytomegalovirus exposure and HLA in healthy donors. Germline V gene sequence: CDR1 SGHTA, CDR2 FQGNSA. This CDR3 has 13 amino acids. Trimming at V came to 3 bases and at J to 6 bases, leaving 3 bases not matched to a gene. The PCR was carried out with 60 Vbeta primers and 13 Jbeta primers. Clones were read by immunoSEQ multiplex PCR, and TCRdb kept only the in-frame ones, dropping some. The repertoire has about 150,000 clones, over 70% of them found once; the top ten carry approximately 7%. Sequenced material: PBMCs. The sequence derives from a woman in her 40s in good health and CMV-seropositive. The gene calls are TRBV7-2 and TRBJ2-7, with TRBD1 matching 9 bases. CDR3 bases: TGTGCCAGCAGCTTTACAGGGGGCGCCGAGCAGTACTTC. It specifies CASSFTGGAEQYF.